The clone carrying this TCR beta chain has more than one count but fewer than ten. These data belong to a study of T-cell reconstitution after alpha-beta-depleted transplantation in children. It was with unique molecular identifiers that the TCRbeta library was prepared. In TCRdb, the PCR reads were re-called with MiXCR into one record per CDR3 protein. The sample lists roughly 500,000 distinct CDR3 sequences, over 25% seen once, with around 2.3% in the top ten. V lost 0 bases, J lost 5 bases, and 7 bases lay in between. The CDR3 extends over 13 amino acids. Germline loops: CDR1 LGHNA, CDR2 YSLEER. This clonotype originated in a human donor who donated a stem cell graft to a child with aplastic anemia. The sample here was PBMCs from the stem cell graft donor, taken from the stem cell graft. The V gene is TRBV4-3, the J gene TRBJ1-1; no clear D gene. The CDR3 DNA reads TGCGCCAGCAGCCAAGATCGAGGGACTGAAGCTTTCTTT. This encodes CASSQDRGTEAFF.